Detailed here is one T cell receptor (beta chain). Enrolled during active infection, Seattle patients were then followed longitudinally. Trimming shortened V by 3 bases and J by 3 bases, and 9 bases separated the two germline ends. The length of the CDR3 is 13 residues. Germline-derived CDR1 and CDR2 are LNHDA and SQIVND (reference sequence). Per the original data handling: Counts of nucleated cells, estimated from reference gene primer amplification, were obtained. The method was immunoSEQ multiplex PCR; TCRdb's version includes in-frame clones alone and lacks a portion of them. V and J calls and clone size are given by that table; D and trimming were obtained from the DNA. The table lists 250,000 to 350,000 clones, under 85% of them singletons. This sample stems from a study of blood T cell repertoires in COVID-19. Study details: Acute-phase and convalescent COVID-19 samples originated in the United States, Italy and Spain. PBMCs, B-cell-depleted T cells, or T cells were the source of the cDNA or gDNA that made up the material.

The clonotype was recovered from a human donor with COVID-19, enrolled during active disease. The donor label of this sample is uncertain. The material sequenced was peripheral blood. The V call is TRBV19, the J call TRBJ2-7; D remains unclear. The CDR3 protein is CASSIRVRYEQYF. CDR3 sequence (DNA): TGTGCCAGTAGTATTCGGGTGCGCTACGAGCAGTACTTC.